This T cell receptor (beta chain) was found in a study of identifying expanded T cells in peripheral blood. TCRdb's table, derived via immunoSEQ multiplex PCR, lists solely in-frame clones and lacks some. The repertoire has approximately 58,000 clones, roughly 90% of them found once; the top ten carry roughly 3.6%. The sequencing sample was made of blood. This clonotype originated in a person between 18 and 75 years old in good health.

In DNA, the CDR3 is TGTGCCAGCAATTGGGTAGCGCGATCCTACGAGCAGTACTTC. Translated, it gives CASNWVARSYEQYF. The rearrangement uses TRBV2 and TRBJ2-7; maybe TRBD2 (5 bases). Germline V gene data show CDR1 as SNHLY and CDR2 as FYNNEI. This CDR3 spans 14 amino acids. V was pared by 7 bases and J by 1 base, with 14 bases between.